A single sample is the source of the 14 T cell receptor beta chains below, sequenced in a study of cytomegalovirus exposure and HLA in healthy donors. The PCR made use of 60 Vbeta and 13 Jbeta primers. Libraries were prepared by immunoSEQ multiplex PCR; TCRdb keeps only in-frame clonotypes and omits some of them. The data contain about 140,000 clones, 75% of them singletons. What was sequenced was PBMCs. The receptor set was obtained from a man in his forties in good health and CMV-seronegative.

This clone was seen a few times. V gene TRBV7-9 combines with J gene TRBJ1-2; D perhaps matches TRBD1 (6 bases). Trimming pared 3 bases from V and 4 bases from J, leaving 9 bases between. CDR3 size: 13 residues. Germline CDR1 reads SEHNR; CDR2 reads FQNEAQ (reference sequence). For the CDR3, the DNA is TGTGCCAGCAGCTTGACAGGCCCCTATGGCTACACCTTC. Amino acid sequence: CASSLTGPYGYTF.

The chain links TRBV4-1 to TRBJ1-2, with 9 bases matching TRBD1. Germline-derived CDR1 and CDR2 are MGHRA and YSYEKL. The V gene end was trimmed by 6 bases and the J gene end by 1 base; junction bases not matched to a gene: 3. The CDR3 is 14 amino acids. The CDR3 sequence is CASRRGQGNYGYTF. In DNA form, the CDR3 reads TGCGCCAGCAGACGGGGACAGGGTAACTATGGCTACACCTTC.

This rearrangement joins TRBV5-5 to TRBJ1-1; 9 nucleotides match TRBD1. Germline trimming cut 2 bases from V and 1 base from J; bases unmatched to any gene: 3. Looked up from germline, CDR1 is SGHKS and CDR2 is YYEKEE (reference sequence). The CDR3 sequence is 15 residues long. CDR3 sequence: CASSFGDRANTEAFF. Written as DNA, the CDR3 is TGTGCCAGCAGCTTTGGGGACAGGGCGAACACTGAAGCTTTCTTT.

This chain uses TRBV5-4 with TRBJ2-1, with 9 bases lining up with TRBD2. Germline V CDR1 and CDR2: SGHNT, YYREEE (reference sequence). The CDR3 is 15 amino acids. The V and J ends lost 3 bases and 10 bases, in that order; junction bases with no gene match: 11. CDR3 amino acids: CASSSGGASGEEQFF. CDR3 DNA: TGTGCCAGCAGCTCGGGGGGGGCTAGCGGGGAGGAGCAGTTCTTC.

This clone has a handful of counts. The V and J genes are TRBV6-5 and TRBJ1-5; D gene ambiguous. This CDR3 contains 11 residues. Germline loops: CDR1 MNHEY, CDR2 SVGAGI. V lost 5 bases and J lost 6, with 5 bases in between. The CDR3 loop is CASSTIQPQHF. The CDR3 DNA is TGTGCCAGCAGTACAATTCAGCCCCAGCATTTT.

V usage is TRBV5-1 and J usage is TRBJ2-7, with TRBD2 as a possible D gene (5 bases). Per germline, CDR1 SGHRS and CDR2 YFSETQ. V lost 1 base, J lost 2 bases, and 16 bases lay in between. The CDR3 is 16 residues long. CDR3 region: CASSLIGSSSAYEQYF. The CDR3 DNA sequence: TGCGCCAGCAGCTTGATTGGGTCTAGCAGTGCCTACGAGCAGTACTTC. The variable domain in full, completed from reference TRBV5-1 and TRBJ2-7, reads KAGVTQTPRYLIKTRGQQVTLSCSPISGHRSVSWYQQTPGQGLQFLFEYFSETQRNKGNFPGRFSGRQFSNSRSEMNVSTLELGDSALYLCASSLIGSSSAYEQYFGPGTRLTVT.

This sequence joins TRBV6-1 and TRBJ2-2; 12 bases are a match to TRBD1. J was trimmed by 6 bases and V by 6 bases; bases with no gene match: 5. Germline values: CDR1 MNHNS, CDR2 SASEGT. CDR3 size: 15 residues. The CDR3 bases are TGTGCCAGCAGGACGGGACAGGGGGCCCCCGGGGAGCTGTTTTTT. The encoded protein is CASRTGQGAPGELFF.

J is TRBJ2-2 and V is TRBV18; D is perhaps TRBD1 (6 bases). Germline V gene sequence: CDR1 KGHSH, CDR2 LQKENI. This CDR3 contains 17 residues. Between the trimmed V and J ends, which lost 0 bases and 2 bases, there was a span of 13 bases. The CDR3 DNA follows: TGTGCCAGCTCACCACCTGAACAGGGCTCTAACACCGGGGAGCTGTTTTTT. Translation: CASSPPEQGSNTGELFF.

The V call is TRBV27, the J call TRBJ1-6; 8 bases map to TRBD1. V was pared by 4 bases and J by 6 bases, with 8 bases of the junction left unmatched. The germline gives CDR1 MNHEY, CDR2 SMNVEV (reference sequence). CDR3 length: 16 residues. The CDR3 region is CASSSLRTGINSPLHF. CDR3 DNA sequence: TGTGCCAGCAGTTCGCTACGGACAGGGATTAATTCACCCCTCCACTTT.

In nucleotides, the CDR3 is TGTGCTAGTGGTTTGGTAGCAGGGGGCGCCGGAGATACGCAGTATTTT. It is translated as CASGLVAGGAGDTQYF. The J gene is TRBJ2-3, the V gene TRBV12-5, with 8 nucleotides matching TRBD1. The germline gives CDR1 LGHNT, CDR2 FRNRAP. CDR3 size: 16 residues. With 0 bases clipped from V and 5 bases from J, the junction kept 7 bases outside the gene matches.

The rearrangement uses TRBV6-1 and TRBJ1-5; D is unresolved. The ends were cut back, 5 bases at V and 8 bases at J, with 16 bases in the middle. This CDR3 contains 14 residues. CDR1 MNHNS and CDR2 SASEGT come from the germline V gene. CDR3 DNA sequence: TGTGCCAGCAGTCCATTTGGAGGGAATGAGCCCCAGCATTTT. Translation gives CASSPFGGNEPQHF.

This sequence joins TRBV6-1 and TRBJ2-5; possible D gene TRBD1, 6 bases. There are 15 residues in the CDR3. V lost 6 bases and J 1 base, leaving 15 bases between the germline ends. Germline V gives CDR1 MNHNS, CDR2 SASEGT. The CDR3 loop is CASSSGVRLQETQYF. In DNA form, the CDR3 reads TGTGCCAGCAGCTCAGGGGTTAGGCTCCAAGAGACCCAGTACTTC.

CDR3 region: CASSLAGQSNTGELFF. The CDR3 DNA reads TGCGCCAGCAGCTTGGCGGGACAGTCGAACACCGGGGAGCTGTTTTTT. The J gene is TRBJ2-2, the V gene TRBV5-1; 7 bases agree with TRBD1. Germline V gene lookup returns CDR1 SGHRS and CDR2 YFSETQ. Trimming took 0 bases from V and 0 from J; bases not matched to a gene: 2. This CDR3 is 16 amino acids long.

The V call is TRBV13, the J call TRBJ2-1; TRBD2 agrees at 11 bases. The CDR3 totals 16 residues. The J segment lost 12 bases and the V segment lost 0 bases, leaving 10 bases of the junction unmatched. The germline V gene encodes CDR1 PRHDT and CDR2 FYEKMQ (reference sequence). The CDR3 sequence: CASSLGLLAGGRGQFF. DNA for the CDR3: TGTGCCAGCAGCTTAGGCCTGTTAGCGGGGGGGCGGGGGCAGTTCTTC.